The clone carrying this T cell receptor beta chain is categorized as medium-sized. The study left out patients who had uncontrolled infection, other autoimmune disease, pregnancy or lactation. PBMCs were obtained from 9.5 to 10 ml fresh peripheral blood. Amplified TCR beta CDR3 regions derived from RNA transcripts. The HTBI primer set served for first-round RT-PCR of the TCR CDR3. One entry per CDR3 protein, called by TCRdb with MiXCR from the multiplex PCR reads. The table lists about 37,000 distinct CDR3 sequences, around 56% of them singletons, with 15% to 20% in the top ten. Germline CDR1 reads LNHDA; CDR2 reads SQIVND (reference sequence). The CDR3 extends over 15 amino acids. The V end lost 1 base, the J end lost 3 bases, and 9 bases lay between the germline ends. This sample is part of a study of T cells in Graves' hyperthyroidism and ophthalmopathy.

The chain links TRBV19 to TRBJ2-2, with D possibly matching TRBD2 (5 bases). The specimen was blood. The TCR was taken from a man aged 35-49 years with Graves' ophthalmopathy. The CDR3, as DNA: TGTGCCAGTAGTATAGTAAGCGGCTACACCGGGGAGCTGTTTTTT. It specifies CASSIVSGYTGELFF.